This TCR beta chain appears in the sequencing data of a study of blood T cell repertoires in COVID-19. Study overall: Researchers got acute and convalescent COVID-19 samples from the United States, Italy and Spain. The analysed material was cDNA or gDNA that came from T cells, B-cell-depleted T cells, or PBMCs.

The authors' processing: Reference gene primer amplification in the assay estimated nucleated cell counts. Here immunoSEQ multiplex PCR was the method, and the copy in TCRdb shows in-frame clones only, minus some. For V, J and clone size, that table is used; D and trimming come from the DNA. The sample includes 80,000 to 85,000 clones, around 80% seen only once; the top ten take 10% to 15%. This CDR3 region has 15 residues. The V end was cut by 3 bases, the J end by 0 bases, with 10 bases between. CDR1 KGHSH and CDR2 LQKENI come from the germline V gene. The rearrangement uses TRBV18 and TRBJ2-3; weak D call: TRBD1 (5 bases). The source material was peripheral blood. The sequence derives from a human donor in a cohort sampled during active COVID-19. The CDR3 here is CASSPGTGSTDTQYF. DNA for the CDR3: TGTGCCAGCTCACCCGGTACAGGCAGCACAGATACGCAGTATTTT.